Presented here are 14 T cell receptor beta chains from one specimen sequenced in a study of blood T cell repertoires in COVID-19. Clones were sequenced by immunoSEQ multiplex PCR, and TCRdb holds only the in-frame ones, with some missing. The table includes over 350,000 clones, just over 85% detected once. Sequenced material: peripheral blood. The receptor source for this set is a woman in her twenties or thirties with active or convalescent COVID-19.

This CDR3 is CASRTSSDRGILSYEQYF. As DNA, the CDR3 is TGCGCCAGCAGAACTTCCTCCGACAGGGGCATTCTCTCCTACGAGCAGTACTTC. This chain joins TRBV10-1 and TRBJ2-7, with 8 bases matching TRBD1. V dropped 6 bases and J dropped 0; count of bases not matched to a gene: 16. Germline V gene data show CDR1 as WNHNN and CDR2 as SYGVQD (reference sequence). The CDR3 has 18 amino acids.

This clone was counted at least ten times. This sequence joins TRBV3-1 (or the pseudogene TRBV3-2) and TRBJ1-2; 9 bases match TRBD1. CDR3 length equals 17 residues. J lost 4 bases, V lost 4 bases, and 13 bases had no gene match. CDR1 LGHDT and CDR2 YNNKEL come from the germline V gene (reference sequence). The CDR3 loop is CASSLDSPGQGLYGYTF. The DNA for the CDR3 is TGTGCCAGCAGCCTGGACTCTCCGGGACAGGGTCTCTATGGCTACACCTTC.

The V call is TRBV5-1, the J call TRBJ2-1; TRBD1 matches at 8 bases. CDR3 length equals 21 residues. Germline CDR1 is SGHRS and CDR2 is YFSETQ. With 3 bases clipped from V and 0 bases from J, the junction kept 20 bases outside the gene matches. The CDR3 bases are TGCGCCAGCAGCTCGGACGGGAGAGGGGAGGCCGGGACAGGCTCCTACAATGAGCAGTTCTTC. It is translated as CASSSDGRGEAGTGSYNEQFF. The entire variable domain, with the rest obtained from reference TRBV5-1 and TRBJ2-1, is as follows: KAGVTQTPRYLIKTRGQQVTLSCSPISGHRSVSWYQQTPGQGLQFLFEYFSETQRNKGNFPGRFSGRQFSNSRSEMNVSTLELGDSALYLCASSSDGRGEAGTGSYNEQFFGPGTRLTVL.

This clone showed up just once. CDR3 sequence reads: CASGGGFDNQPQHF. The CDR3 bases are TGTGCCAGCGGGGGGGGTTTCGACAATCAGCCCCAGCATTTT. This chain joins TRBV2 and TRBJ1-5, with D maybe TRBD1 (5 bases). Between the trimmed V and J ends, which lost 8 bases and 3 bases, there was a span of 14 bases. The germline CDR1 and CDR2 sequences are SNHLY and FYNNEI. This CDR3 region has 14 residues. The full variable domain, rest sourced from reference TRBV2 and TRBJ1-5, is EPEVTQTPSHQVTQMGQEVILRCVPISNHLYFYWYRQILGQKVEFLVSFYNNEISEKSEIFDDQFSVERPDGSNFTLKIRSTKLEDSAMYFCASGGGFDNQPQHFGDGTRLSIL.

The chain recombines TRBV19 with TRBJ1-4; D is possibly TRBD1 (6 bases). Germline V gene data show CDR1 as LNHDA and CDR2 as SQIVND (reference sequence). Deletions cut 4 bases from V and 4 bases from J, with 22 bases between. This CDR3 region has 18 residues. The CDR3 is CASSSPTGFRGVNEKLFF. The CDR3 bases are TGTGCCAGTAGTAGCCCCACGGGGTTCAGGGGAGTTAATGAAAAACTGTTTTTT.

The chain uses TRBV19 and TRBJ2-1; D remains ambiguous. Trimming left V 4 bases short and J 7 bases short, with 17 bases between. The CDR3 contains 15 residues. Germline loops: CDR1 LNHDA, CDR2 SQIVND (reference sequence). The CDR3 protein is CASSTPGGLRNEQFF. The DNA for the CDR3 is TGTGCCAGTAGTACTCCGGGTGGCCTTCGGAATGAGCAGTTCTTC.

The chain joins TRBV5-1 to TRBJ2-7; TRBD1 agrees at 7 bases. The CDR3 has 16 residues. The V gene's germline CDR1 is SGHRS and CDR2 YFSETQ. After removal of 0 bases from V and 3 bases from J, the junction contained 9 bases not matched to a gene. CDR3 coding DNA: TGCGCCAGCAGCTTGGACACAGGGGCACACCACTACGAGCAGTACTTC. Its protein product is CASSLDTGAHHYEQYF. Full variable domain (missing parts from reference TRBV5-1 and TRBJ2-7): KAGVTQTPRYLIKTRGQQVTLSCSPISGHRSVSWYQQTPGQGLQFLFEYFSETQRNKGNFPGRFSGRQFSNSRSEMNVSTLELGDSALYLCASSLDTGAHHYEQYFGPGTRLTVT.

This chain uses TRBV4-1 with TRBJ1-2; 8 nucleotides agree with TRBD1. The CDR3 runs 14 residues. Germline CDR1 is MGHRA and CDR2 is YSYEKL. Trimming at V came to 4 bases and at J to 3 bases, leaving 4 bases not matched to a gene. Here the CDR3 DNA reads TGCGCCAGCAGCCTGGACAGGGCGGACTATGGCTACACCTTC. Its translation: CASSLDRADYGYTF.

This sequence joins TRBV18 and TRBJ1-4; the D is unclear. This CDR3 is built from 16 residues. Germline CDR1 and CDR2: KGHSH and LQKENI. Trimming left V 2 bases short and J 6 bases short, with 16 bases between. This CDR3 reads CASSPLFSLVDEKLFF. The CDR3 DNA is TGTGCCAGCTCACCATTGTTTTCCTTAGTGGATGAAAAACTGTTTTTT. Full variable domain (remainder filled in from reference TRBV18 and TRBJ1-4): NAGVMQNPRHLVRRRGQEARLRCSPMKGHSHVYWYRQLPEEGLKFMVYLQKENIIDESGMPKERFSAEFPKEGPSILRIQQVVRGDSAAYFCASSPLFSLVDEKLFFGSGTQLSVL.

CDR3 DNA sequence: TGTGCCAGCACCTCTGGGGGACTTGGCTATGGCTACACCTTC. It yields the protein CASTSGGLGYGYTF. The chain is built from TRBV28 and TRBJ1-2, with a possible D match to TRBD1 (5 bases). Trimming stripped 7 bases from V and 4 bases from J, with 16 bases between. Germline V gene lookup returns CDR1 MDHEN and CDR2 SYDVKM. The CDR3 has 14 amino acids.

V and J are TRBV2 and TRBJ1-1; possibly TRBD1 for D (5 bases). Trimming removed 6 bases at V and 4 bases at J, with 12 bases between. This CDR3 has 13 residues. CDR1 is SNHLY, CDR2 FYNNEI, per germline. Here the CDR3 DNA reads TGTGCCAGCAGCCCTGGGGGGGGCACTGAAGCTTTCTTT. It translates to CASSPGGGTEAFF.

This chain links TRBV11-1 with TRBJ2-1; tentatively, D is TRBD2 (6 bases). The V gene lost 0 bases and the J gene lost 5 bases, with 11 bases spanning the gap. This CDR3 has 15 amino acids. The V gene's germline CDR1 is SGHAT and CDR2 FQDESV (reference sequence). CDR3 sequence: CASSLARTTNNEQFF. DNA for the CDR3: TGTGCCAGCAGCTTAGCGCGGACTACCAACAATGAGCAGTTCTTC.

This chain uses TRBV5-8 with TRBJ2-1; 10 nucleotides align to TRBD2. CDR1 and CDR2 from the germline V gene are SGHTS and YDEGEE. After removal of 0 bases from V and 8 bases from J, the junction contained 8 bases not matched to a gene. CDR3 size: 16 residues. Written as DNA, the CDR3 is TGTGCCAGCAGCTTGGGGACTAGCGGCCTAGGCGATGAGCAGTTCTTC. Translation gives CASSLGTSGLGDEQFF.

The rearrangement links TRBV4-1 to TRBJ2-1; 11 bases match TRBD2. V dropped 4 bases and J dropped 0; count of bases not matched to a gene: 5. The germline CDR1 and CDR2 sequences are MGHRA and YSYEKL. This CDR3 has 17 amino acids. The chain's CDR3 is CASSPTGLAASYNEQFF. CDR3 DNA sequence: TGCGCCAGCAGCCCTACGGGACTAGCGGCCTCCTACAATGAGCAGTTCTTC.